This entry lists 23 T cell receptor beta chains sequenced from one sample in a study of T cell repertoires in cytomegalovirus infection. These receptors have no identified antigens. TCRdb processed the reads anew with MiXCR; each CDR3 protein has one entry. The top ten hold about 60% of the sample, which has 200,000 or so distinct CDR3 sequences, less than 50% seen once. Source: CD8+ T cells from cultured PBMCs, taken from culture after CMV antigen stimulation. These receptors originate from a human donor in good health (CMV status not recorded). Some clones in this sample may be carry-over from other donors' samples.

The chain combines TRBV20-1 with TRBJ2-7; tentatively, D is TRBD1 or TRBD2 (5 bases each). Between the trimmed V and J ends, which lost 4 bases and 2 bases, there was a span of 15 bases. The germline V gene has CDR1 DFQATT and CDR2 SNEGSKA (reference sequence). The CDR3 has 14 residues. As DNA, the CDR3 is TGCAGTGCTATCAGCCGGGACCATACCTACGAGCAGTACTTC. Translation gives CSAISRDHTYEQYF.

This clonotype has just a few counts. The DNA of the CDR3 is TGTGCCAGCAGCCTCGGAGGATGGTCACCCCTCCACTTT. Protein: CASSLGGWSPLHF. V is TRBV27 and J is TRBJ1-6; D not resolved. The CDR3 spans 13 residues. Looked up from germline, CDR1 is MNHEY and CDR2 is SMNVEV (reference sequence). The germline V and J ends were trimmed by 6 bases and 10 bases, with 13 bases remaining between them.

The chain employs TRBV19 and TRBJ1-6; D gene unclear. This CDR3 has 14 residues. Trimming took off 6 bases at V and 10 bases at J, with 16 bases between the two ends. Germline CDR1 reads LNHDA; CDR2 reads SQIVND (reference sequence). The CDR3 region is CASSAGSGGSPLHF. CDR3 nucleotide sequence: TGTGCCAGTAGCGCCGGGTCAGGTGGATCACCCCTCCACTTT.

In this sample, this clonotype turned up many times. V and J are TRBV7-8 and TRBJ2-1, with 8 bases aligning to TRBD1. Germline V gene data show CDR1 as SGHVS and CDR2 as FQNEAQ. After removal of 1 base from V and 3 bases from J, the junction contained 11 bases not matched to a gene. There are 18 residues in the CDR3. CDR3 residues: CASSLVQGEANIYNEQFF. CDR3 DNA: TGTGCCAGCAGCTTAGTACAGGGGGAAGCGAACATCTACAATGAGCAGTTCTTC.

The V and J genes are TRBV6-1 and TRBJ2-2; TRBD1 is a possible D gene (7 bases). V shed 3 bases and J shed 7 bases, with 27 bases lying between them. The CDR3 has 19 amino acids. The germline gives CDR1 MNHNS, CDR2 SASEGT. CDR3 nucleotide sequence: TGTGCCAGCAGTGATTTTCTCGGGGGTGAAGGGGGCTTCGACGGGGAGCTGTTTTTT. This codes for CASSDFLGGEGGFDGELFF.

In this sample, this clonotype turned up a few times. For the CDR3, the DNA is TGTGCCAGCAGCTTAGAACATGCCCCTAACTATGGCTACACCTTC. Amino acid sequence: CASSLEHAPNYGYTF. The V and J genes are TRBV7-8 and TRBJ1-2, with D unresolved. Germline CDR1 reads SGHVS; CDR2 reads FQNEAQ. V gave up 1 base and J gave up 0 bases, with 9 bases separating them. This CDR3 comprises 15 residues.

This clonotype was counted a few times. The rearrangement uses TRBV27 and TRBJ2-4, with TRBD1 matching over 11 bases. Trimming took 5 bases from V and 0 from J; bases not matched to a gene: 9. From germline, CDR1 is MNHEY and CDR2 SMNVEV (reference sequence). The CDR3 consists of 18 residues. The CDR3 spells CASSPRDRGVIAKNIQYF. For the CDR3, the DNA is TGTGCCAGCAGTCCCCGGGACAGGGGGGTCATAGCCAAAAACATTCAGTACTTC.

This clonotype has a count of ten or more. CDR3 region: CASRPGLALRNEQFF. The DNA for the CDR3 is TGTGCCAGCAGACCCGGACTAGCCCTACGGAATGAGCAGTTCTTC. V usage is TRBV7-2 and J usage is TRBJ2-1; 8 bases agree with TRBD2. The germline V gene encodes CDR1 SGHTA and CDR2 FQGNSA. CDR3 length: 15 residues. V was pared by 6 bases and J by 7 bases, with 11 bases of the junction left unmatched.

The CDR3 coding sequence is TGTGCCAGCAGCCGACGCCGGGGACCTGGCTACACCTTC. This codes for CASSRRRGPGYTF. This chain connects TRBV7-8 to TRBJ1-2; the D gene is possibly TRBD1 (5 bases). The V and J ends lost 5 bases and 7 bases respectively, with 14 bases between them. The CDR3 runs to 13 residues. Germline V gives CDR1 SGHVS, CDR2 FQNEAQ.

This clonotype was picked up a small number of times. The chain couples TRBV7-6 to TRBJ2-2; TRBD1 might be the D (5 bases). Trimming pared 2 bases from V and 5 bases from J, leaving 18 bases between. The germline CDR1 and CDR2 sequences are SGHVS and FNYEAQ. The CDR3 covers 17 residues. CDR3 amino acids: CASSLRKGTGDTGELFF. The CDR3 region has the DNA TGTGCCAGCAGCTTAAGAAAGGGAACAGGAGATACCGGGGAGCTGTTTTTT.

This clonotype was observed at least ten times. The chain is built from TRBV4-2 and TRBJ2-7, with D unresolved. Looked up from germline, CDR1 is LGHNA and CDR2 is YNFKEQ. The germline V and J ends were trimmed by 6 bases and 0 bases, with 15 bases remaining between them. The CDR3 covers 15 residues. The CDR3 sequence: CASSSDWGSSYEQYF. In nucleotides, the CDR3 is TGTGCCAGCAGTTCCGATTGGGGTAGCTCCTACGAGCAGTACTTC.

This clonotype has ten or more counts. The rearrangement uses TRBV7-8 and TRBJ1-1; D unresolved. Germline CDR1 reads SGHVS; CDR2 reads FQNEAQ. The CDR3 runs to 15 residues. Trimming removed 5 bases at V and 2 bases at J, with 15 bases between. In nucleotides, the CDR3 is TGTGCCAGCAGCCCCTCCAACGGGTTAAACACTGAAGCTTTCTTT. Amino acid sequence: CASSPSNGLNTEAFF.

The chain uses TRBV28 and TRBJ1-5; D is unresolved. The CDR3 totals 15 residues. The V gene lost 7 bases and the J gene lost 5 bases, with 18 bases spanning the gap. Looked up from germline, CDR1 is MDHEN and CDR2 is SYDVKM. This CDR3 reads CASIFAPGSDQPQHF. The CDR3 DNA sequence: TGTGCCAGCATCTTCGCCCCGGGATCTGATCAGCCCCAGCATTTT.

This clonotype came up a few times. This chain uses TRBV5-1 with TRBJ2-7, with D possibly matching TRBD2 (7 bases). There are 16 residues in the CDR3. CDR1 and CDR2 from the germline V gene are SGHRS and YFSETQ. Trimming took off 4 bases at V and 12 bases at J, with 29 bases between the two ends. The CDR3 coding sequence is TGCGCCAGCAGCGTCAGGACAGCTTCGAGATTGTGGGAGGGGTACTTC. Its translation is CASSVRTASRLWEGYF.

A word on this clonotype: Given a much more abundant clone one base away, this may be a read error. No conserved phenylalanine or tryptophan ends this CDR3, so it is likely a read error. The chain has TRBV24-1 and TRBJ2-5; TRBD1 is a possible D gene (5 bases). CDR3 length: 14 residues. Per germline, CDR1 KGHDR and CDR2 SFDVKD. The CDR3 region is CASSDVTVEETQYV. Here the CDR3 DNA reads TGTGCCTCCAGTGATGTGACAGTTGAAGAGACCCAGTACGTC.

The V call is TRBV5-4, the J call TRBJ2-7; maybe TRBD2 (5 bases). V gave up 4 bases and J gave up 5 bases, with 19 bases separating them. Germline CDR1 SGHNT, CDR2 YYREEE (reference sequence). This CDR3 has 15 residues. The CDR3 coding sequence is TGTGCCAGCAGCCATCGGACTGATTTCCGCGACGAGCAGTACTTC. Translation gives CASSHRTDFRDEQYF.

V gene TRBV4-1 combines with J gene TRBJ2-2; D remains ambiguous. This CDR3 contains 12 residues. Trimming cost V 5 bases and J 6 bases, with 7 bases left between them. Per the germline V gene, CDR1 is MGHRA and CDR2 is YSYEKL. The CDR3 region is CASSYEPGELFF. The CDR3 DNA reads TGCGCCAGCAGCTACGAACCCGGGGAGCTGTTTTTT.

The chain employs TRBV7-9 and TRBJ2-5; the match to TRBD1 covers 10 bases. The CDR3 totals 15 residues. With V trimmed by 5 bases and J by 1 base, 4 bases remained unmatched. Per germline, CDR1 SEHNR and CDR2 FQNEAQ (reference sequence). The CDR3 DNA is TGTGCCAGCAGCCCAAGGACAGGGGGCCAAGAGACCCAGTACTTC. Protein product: CASSPRTGGQETQYF.

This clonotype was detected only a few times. The CDR3 loop reads CASSNEATFPRDEQFF. In DNA form, the CDR3 reads TGTGCCAGCAGTAACGAAGCGACGTTTCCCCGCGATGAGCAGTTCTTC. V usage is TRBV27 and J usage is TRBJ2-1, with D hard to call. The CDR3 length is 16 residues. V lost 5 bases and J 8 bases, leaving 22 bases between the germline ends. Germline V gives CDR1 MNHEY, CDR2 SMNVEV (reference sequence).

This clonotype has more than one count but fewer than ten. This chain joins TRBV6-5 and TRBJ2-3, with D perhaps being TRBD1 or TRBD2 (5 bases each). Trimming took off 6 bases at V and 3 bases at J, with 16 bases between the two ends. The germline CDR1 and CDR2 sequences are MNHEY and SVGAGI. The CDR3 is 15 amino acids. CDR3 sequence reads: CASSLLGVRTDTQYF. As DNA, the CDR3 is TGTGCCAGCAGCCTACTGGGGGTCCGGACAGATACGCAGTATTTT.

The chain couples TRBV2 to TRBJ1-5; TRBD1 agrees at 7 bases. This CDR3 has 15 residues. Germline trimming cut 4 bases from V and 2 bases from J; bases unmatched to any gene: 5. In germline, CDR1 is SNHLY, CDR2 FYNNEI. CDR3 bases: TGTGCCAGCAGTGTCAGCACAGGGGGCAATCAGCCCCAGCATTTT. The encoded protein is CASSVSTGGNQPQHF.

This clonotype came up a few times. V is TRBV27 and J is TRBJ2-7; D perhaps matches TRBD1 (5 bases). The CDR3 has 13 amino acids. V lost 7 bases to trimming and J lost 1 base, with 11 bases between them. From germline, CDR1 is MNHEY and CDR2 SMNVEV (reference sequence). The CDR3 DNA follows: TGTGCCAGCAACGCAGGGCCTTCCTACGAGCAGTACTTC. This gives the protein CASNAGPSYEQYF.

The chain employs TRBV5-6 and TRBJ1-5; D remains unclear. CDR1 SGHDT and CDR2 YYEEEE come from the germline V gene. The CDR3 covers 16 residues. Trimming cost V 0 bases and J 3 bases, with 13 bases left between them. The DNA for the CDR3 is TGTGCCAGCAGCTTGGGACCAGGAGAGTACAATCAGCCCCAGCATTTT. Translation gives CASSLGPGEYNQPQHF.